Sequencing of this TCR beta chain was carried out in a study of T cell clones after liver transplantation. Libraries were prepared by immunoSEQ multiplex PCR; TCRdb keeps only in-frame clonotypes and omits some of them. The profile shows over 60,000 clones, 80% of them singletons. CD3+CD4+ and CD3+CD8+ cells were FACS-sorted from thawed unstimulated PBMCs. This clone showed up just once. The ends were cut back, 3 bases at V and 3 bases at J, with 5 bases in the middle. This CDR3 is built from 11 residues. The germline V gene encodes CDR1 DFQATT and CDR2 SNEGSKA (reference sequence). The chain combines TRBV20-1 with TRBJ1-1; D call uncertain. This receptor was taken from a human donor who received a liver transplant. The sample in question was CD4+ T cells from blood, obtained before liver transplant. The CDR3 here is CSASQYTEAFF. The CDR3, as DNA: TGCAGTGCTAGTCAGTACACTGAAGCTTTCTTT.